These 16 T cell receptor beta chains originate from one sample sequenced in a study of CD8+ T cells in alopecia areata. Following extraction, RNA underwent reverse transcription to cDNA, which served as the sequencing template. Sequenced by immunoSEQ multiplex PCR; TCRdb stores in-frame clones only, minus some. The sample records almost 250,000 clones, roughly two thirds being singletons. Sequenced material: CD4+ T cells sorted from blood, taken at week 0. Receptor source: a human donor with alopecia areata.

V usage is TRBV25-1 and J usage is TRBJ1-5; D is unclear. V was cut by 4 bases and J by 3 bases, with 7 bases left in between. Germline CDR1 is MGHDK and CDR2 is SYGVNS. The CDR3 sequence is 13 residues long. Written as DNA, the CDR3 is TGTGCCAGCAGTGGGGCCTTCAATCAGCCCCAGCATTTT. Protein sequence: CASSGAFNQPQHF.

The chain recombines TRBV6-6 with TRBJ2-5; D gene unclear. Germline values: CDR1 MNHNY, CDR2 SVGAGI (reference sequence). The CDR3 loop spans 14 amino acids. V was clipped by 6 bases and J by 1 base, with 12 bases between them. CDR3 residues: CASSSPRLQETQYF. In DNA, the CDR3 is TGTGCCAGCAGCTCCCCCCGGCTCCAAGAGACCCAGTACTTC.

This clone has more than one count but fewer than ten. Other DNA sequences in the sample encode the same CDR3. This chain joins TRBV20-1 and TRBJ2-5; unclear D gene. The CDR3 spans 11 residues. Germline V gives CDR1 DFQATT, CDR2 SNEGSKA (reference sequence). The ends were cut back, 0 bases at V and 4 bases at J, with 3 bases in the middle. The CDR3 loop is CSARDRETQYF. The CDR3 DNA is TGCAGTGCTAGAGACCGAGAGACCCAGTACTTC.

The table lists this clone with a count of one. This rearrangement joins TRBV30 to TRBJ2-7, with D maybe TRBD1 (6 bases). The CDR3 length is 12 residues. Trimming left V 8 bases short and J 1 base short, with 12 bases between. Germline V gives CDR1 GTSNPN, CDR2 SVGIG (reference sequence). The CDR3 here is CAQQTGSYEQYF. Written as DNA, the CDR3 is TGTGCCCAACAGACAGGTTCCTACGAGCAGTACTTC.

This clone was seen once. The J gene is TRBJ2-3, the V gene TRBV4-2, with TRBD2 identical over 14 bases. After removal of 4 bases from V and 3 bases from J, the junction contained 3 bases not matched to a gene. From germline, CDR1 is LGHNA and CDR2 YNFKEQ. This CDR3 is 16 amino acids long. The CDR3 sequence is CASSRGLAGVTDTQYF. DNA of the CDR3: TGTGCCAGCAGCCGGGGACTAGCGGGGGTAACAGATACGCAGTATTTT.

The chain uses TRBV18 and TRBJ1-4; D might be TRBD1 (5 bases). This CDR3 is built from 14 residues. CDR1 KGHSH and CDR2 LQKENI come from the germline V gene. Trimming cost V 3 bases and J 3 bases, with 8 bases left between them. The CDR3 DNA follows: TGTGCCAGCTCACCGACAGCGTCTAATGAAAAACTGTTTTTT. Its translation is CASSPTASNEKLFF.

The genes are TRBV7-9 and TRBJ2-7; no reliable D call. V gave up 8 bases and J gave up 4 bases, with 12 bases separating them. The germline V gene encodes CDR1 SEHNR and CDR2 FQNEAQ (reference sequence). The CDR3 length is 12 residues. The CDR3 bases are TGTGCCAGCGGAGATGGCGGTTACGAGCAGTACTTC. This encodes CASGDGGYEQYF.

V and J are TRBV5-1 and TRBJ2-2; D unclear. The V gene lost 5 bases and the J gene lost 5 bases, with 19 bases spanning the gap. The germline V gene has CDR1 SGHRS and CDR2 YFSETQ. The CDR3 runs to 16 residues. In DNA, the CDR3 is TGCGCCAGCAGTCCTGACCTGGGCTCCCTAACCGGGGAGCTGTTTTTT. This translates into CASSPDLGSLTGELFF.

V is TRBV7-9 and J is TRBJ1-6; D possibly corresponds to TRBD1 (5 bases). The CDR3 has 12 amino acids. Germline values: CDR1 SEHNR, CDR2 FQNEAQ (reference sequence). Trimming shortened V by 7 bases and J by 12 bases, and 13 bases separated the two germline ends. The CDR3 loop reads CASNRQLLPLHF. The CDR3 DNA is TGTGCCAGCAACAGACAGCTCTTACCCCTCCACTTT. The full variable domain, in which reference TRBV7-9 and TRBJ1-6 provide the parts outside the CDR3, is DTGVSQNPRHKITKRGQNVTFRCDPISEHNRLYWYRQTLGQGPEFLTYFQNEAQLEKSRLLSDRFSAERPKGSFSTLEIQRTEQGDSAMYLCASNRQLLPLHFGNGTRLTVT.

As regards this clone: Other DNA sequences within the sample encode an identical CDR3. The chain links TRBV29-1 to TRBJ2-1; D is perhaps TRBD1 (6 bases). Germline V CDR1 and CDR2: SQVTM, ANQGSEA. The CDR3 is 13 amino acids. The V and J ends lost 3 bases and 4 bases respectively, with 10 bases between them. The CDR3 sequence: CSVDPDRYNEQFF. The CDR3 nucleotides read TGCAGCGTTGATCCCGACAGGTACAATGAGCAGTTCTTC.

In DNA form, the CDR3 reads TGCGCCAGCAGCTTGGGACAGAGCGACGAGCAGTACTTC. Its protein is CASSLGQSDEQYF. The genes are TRBV5-1 and TRBJ2-7, with a weak D call TRBD1 (5 bases). V lost 0 bases and J 5 bases, leaving 9 bases between the germline ends. The CDR3 is made up of 13 amino acids. Germline loops: CDR1 SGHRS, CDR2 YFSETQ.

This chain connects TRBV10-3 to TRBJ2-1; 11 nucleotides agree with TRBD2. V gave up 6 bases and J gave up 7 bases; unmatched junction bases: 5. This CDR3 has 14 amino acids. CDR1 is ENHRY and CDR2 is SYGVKD in the germline V gene. CDR3 nucleotides: TGTGCCATCAGCGTAGCGGGGGGGTTGAATGAGCAGTTCTTC. It translates to CAISVAGGLNEQFF.

This chain joins TRBV18 and TRBJ2-7, with D unresolved. V shed 1 base and J shed 3 bases, with 10 bases lying between them. The CDR3 sequence is 14 residues long. Germline V lookup: CDR1 KGHSH, CDR2 LQKENI. The CDR3 loop is CASSPRPTVYEQYF. The CDR3 region has the DNA TGTGCCAGCTCACCACGGCCCACGGTCTACGAGCAGTACTTC. Drawing the rest from reference TRBV18 and TRBJ2-7, the complete variable domain is NAGVMQNPRHLVRRRGQEARLRCSPMKGHSHVYWYRQLPEEGLKFMVYLQKENIIDESGMPKERFSAEFPKEGPSILRIQQVVRGDSAAYFCASSPRPTVYEQYFGPGTRLTVT.

The chain links TRBV29-1 to TRBJ2-5, with a tentative D call TRBD2 (6 bases). The CDR3 is 13 residues long. Germline CDR1 is SQVTM and CDR2 is ANQGSEA. V was pared by 4 bases and J by 4 bases, with 13 bases between. The CDR3 region has the DNA TGCAGCGTTGGTTTAGTGGGGGGAGAGACCCAGTACTTC. It codes for CSVGLVGGETQYF.

Regarding this clone: Other DNA sequences in the same sample also yield this CDR3. The chain carries TRBV29-1 and TRBJ2-7, with 8 bases fitting TRBD1. V lost 6 bases and J lost 4; bases outside the gene matches: 2. From germline, CDR1 is SQVTM and CDR2 ANQGSEA. This CDR3 has 11 amino acids. The CDR3 loop is CSVDRGYEQYF. The DNA for the CDR3 is TGCAGCGTAGACAGGGGTTACGAGCAGTACTTC.

This chain connects TRBV7-9 to TRBJ1-1; D is unresolved. The CDR3 totals 11 residues. The germline CDR1 and CDR2 sequences are SEHNR and FQNEAQ (reference sequence). Between the trimmed V and J ends, which lost 2 bases and 8 bases, there was a span of 6 bases. As DNA, the CDR3 is TGTGCCAGCAGCTTATCAGGAGAAGCTTTCTTT. Encoded protein: CASSLSGEAFF.